This T cell receptor beta chain came from a study of Tregs in tolerant kidney transplant recipients. Overall study findings and caveats: Biological reproducibility was not directly addressed in this study.

Comments on this clone: The antigen is not known.

Generated by immunoSEQ multiplex PCR, the TCRdb table keeps only in-frame clones and is missing some. The table includes some 55,000 clones, approximately 82% detected once. Trimming removed 0 bases at V and 1 base at J, with 6 bases between. This CDR3 has 14 residues. In germline, CDR1 is MNHEY, CDR2 SVGAGI. The TCR sequence derives from a human donor in good health. Sequencing was performed on CD4+ T cells from blood. The V gene is TRBV6-5, the J gene TRBJ1-2, with D possibly matching TRBD1 (6 bases). CDR3 bases: TGTGCCAGCAGTTACTCGGACAGTAACTATGGCTACACCTTC. Translating it yields CASSYSDSNYGYTF.